This T cell receptor beta chain was captured by sequencing in a study of synovial regulatory T cells in juvenile arthritis (dated by TCRdb to between 2014 and 2016). About the full investigation: Among sequenced patients, a few were therapy-naive, one received methotrexate plus infliximab, about 6 received methotrexate, and one had no treatment information. Using matched patient samples, the researchers compared TCRbeta CDR3 repertoires across three groups: blood iaTreg cells, other blood Treg cells and synovial fluid Treg cells. Effector T cell subsets were also sequenced in the study cohort for comparisons, but only blood and synovial fluid Treg cells are covered by the Treg dataset alone. TCR repertoire comparisons included Treg and Teff subsets from roughly ten JIA patients with active disease. Overall results and qualifications from the work: TCR diversity was lower in blood iaTreg cells than in other blood Treg cells, which is consistent with antigen-driven expansion. More CDR3 sequences were shared by synovial Treg cells with iaTreg cells than with other blood Treg cells, and a closer relation was confirmed by Chao-Jaccard similarity. Across patients, iaTreg TCR repertoires were largely private, and these iaTreg repertoires partially overlapped with synovial Teff and blood CPL repertoires.

Points on this clone: Which antigen it targets is not known.

The donors for the TCR repertoire analysis were 11 juvenile idiopathic arthritis patients with active disease who had not reached inactive disease, of whom 3 were polyarticular and 8 were oligoarticular. The TCR-sequenced patients had a median age of about 12 years (range about 2.3-22.9) and median disease duration of around seven years (range 0.2-19.1). The samples used for TCR repertoire analysis were collected at two centres in Italy. Peripheral blood mononuclear cells were isolated by Histopaque-1077 density gradient and cryopreserved in roughly 90% FCS with about 10% DMSO. Receptors were amplified or captured by the immunoSEQ multiplex PCR assay. TCRbeta CDR3 sequencing was performed by Adaptive Biotechnologies. Per the source publication's procedure: Repertoire similarity was assessed with the Chao-modified Jaccard index and with the median clonotype overlap from 200 random subsamples of equal sample size. The similarity analyses were run on either productive nucleotide sequences or amino acid sequences translated in silico. To compare repertoires, the researchers applied hierarchical clustering with single linkage as well as t-SNE, based on Chao-modified Jaccard distances. Repertoire diversity was assessed with the Renyi index over a range of alpha values after the sample sizes were normalised. TCRdb limited this immuneACCESS table to in-frame rearrangements with V and J called. A share of clones is missing; checked studies link under half to unresolved V genes, and the rest is unexplained. The V and J calls and clone size were taken over from that table, and D and trimming were inferred from the DNA. This sample's table lists 7,500 to 10,000 clones. About 0.33% of the sample belongs to the ten largest clones.

The sample comprised Treg cells from blood. Per the publication, the cell subset or site label means: remaining (HLA-DR-negative) circulating blood Treg cells. This clonotype was obtained from a donor aged 2-35 years with juvenile idiopathic arthritis.

CDR3 protein: CAISRSGSAGELFF. The V and J segments used are TRBV10-3 and TRBJ2-2; the D gene TCRdb calls, TRBD2, cannot be checked with no DNA. CDR1 and CDR2, per the germline V gene, are ENHRY and SYGVKD. The CDR3 covers 14 residues, taking in both the cysteine and the phenylalanine. No DNA sequence is on record.